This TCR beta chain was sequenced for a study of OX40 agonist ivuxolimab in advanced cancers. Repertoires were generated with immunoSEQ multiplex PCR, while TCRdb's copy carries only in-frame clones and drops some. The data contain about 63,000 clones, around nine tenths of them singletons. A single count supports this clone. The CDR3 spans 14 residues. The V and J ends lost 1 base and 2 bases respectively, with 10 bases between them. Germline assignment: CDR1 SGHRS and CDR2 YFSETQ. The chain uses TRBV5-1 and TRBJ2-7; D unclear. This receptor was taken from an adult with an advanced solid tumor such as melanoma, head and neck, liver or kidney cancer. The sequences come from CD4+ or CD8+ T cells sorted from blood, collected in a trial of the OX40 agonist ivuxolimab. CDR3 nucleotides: TGCGCCAGCAGCTTGTTAACTAATCCCTACGAGCAGTACTTC. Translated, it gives CASSLLTNPYEQYF.